A selection of T cell receptor beta chains follows, all from one sample in a study of T-cell memory formation after mild COVID-19. TCRdb passed the 5' RACE reads through MiXCR, listing each CDR3 protein once. The sample holds 10,000 to 15,000 distinct CDR3 sequences, roughly 15% seen once. Material: PBMCs or a T cell subset sorted from them (not recorded which). The receptors were sampled from a man aged 18 to 35 who had mild COVID-19 (a few samples of this study predate the infection). Cell type and time point are not known. Both conserved end residues are part of each CDR3. The order of the fields is CDR3 length, V gene, J gene, D gene, clone size, CDR3 protein, CDR3 DNA. D genes are given only for firm matches. Only part of the rows carry a size: once, few, many, or a class if the clone is expanded.

cdr3_length: 16; v_call: TRBV7-2; j_call: TRBJ1-5; d_call: NA; clone_size: many; cdr3_aa: CASSLGRTESNQPQHF; cdr3_nt: TGTGCCAGCAGCTTAGGTAGGACAGAGAGCAATCAGCCCCAGCATTTT
cdr3_length: 14; v_call: TRBV12-3/TRBV12-4; j_call: TRBJ1-6; d_call: NA; clone_size: many; cdr3_aa: CASREGVVGSPLHF; cdr3_nt: TGTGCCAGCAGGGAGGGAGTAGTCGGTTCACCCCTCCACTTT
cdr3_length: 15; v_call: TRBV24-1; j_call: TRBJ2-2; d_call: TRBD2; clone_size: many; cdr3_aa: CATSDLAGDTGELFF; cdr3_nt: TGTGCCACCAGTGATTTAGCGGGGGACACCGGGGAGCTGTTTTTT
cdr3_length: 16; v_call: TRBV7-6; j_call: TRBJ2-5; d_call: TRBD2; clone_size: few; cdr3_aa: CASSPWTSGAWETQYF; cdr3_nt: TGTGCCAGCAGCCCCTGGACTAGCGGGGCCTGGGAGACCCAGTACTTC
cdr3_length: 12; v_call: TRBV7-3; j_call: TRBJ2-1; d_call: NA; clone_size: large; cdr3_aa: CASSATLGEQFF; cdr3_nt: TGTGCCAGCAGCGCCACCCTGGGCGAGCAGTTCTTC
cdr3_length: 11; v_call: TRBV6-2/TRBV6-3; j_call: TRBJ2-5; d_call: NA; clone_size: few; cdr3_aa: CASGLIETQYF; cdr3_nt: TGTGCCAGCGGACTCATAGAGACCCAGTACTTC
cdr3_length: 15; v_call: TRBV7-9; j_call: TRBJ1-4; d_call: NA; clone_size: many; cdr3_aa: CASSLWTAPNEKLFF; cdr3_nt: TGTGCCAGCAGCTTGTGGACAGCTCCAAATGAAAAACTGTTTTTT
cdr3_length: 15; v_call: TRBV5-1; j_call: TRBJ2-7; d_call: TRBD1; clone_size: many; cdr3_aa: CASSQPTGGSYEQYF; cdr3_nt: TGCGCCAGCAGCCAACCGACAGGGGGCTCTTACGAGCAGTACTTC
cdr3_length: 11; v_call: TRBV6-2/TRBV6-3; j_call: TRBJ2-1; d_call: NA; clone_size: many; cdr3_aa: CASSYSTEQFF; cdr3_nt: TGTGCCAGCAGTTACTCCACTGAGCAGTTCTTC
cdr3_length: 10; v_call: TRBV27; j_call: TRBJ2-4; d_call: TRBD1; clone_size: many; cdr3_aa: CASFPGGEDF; cdr3_nt: TGTGCCAGCTTTCCAGGGGGTGAGGACTTC
cdr3_length: 14; v_call: TRBV19; j_call: TRBJ2-1; d_call: NA; clone_size: many; cdr3_aa: CASSITQRYNEQFF; cdr3_nt: TGTGCCAGTAGTATTACACAGAGATACAATGAGCAGTTCTTC
cdr3_length: 15; v_call: TRBV7-9; j_call: TRBJ1-4; d_call: NA; clone_size: many; cdr3_aa: CASSLGGPDSAREFF; cdr3_nt: TGTGCCAGCAGCTTGGGGGGCCCGGACTCGGCCCGAGAGTTTTTT
cdr3_length: 12; v_call: TRBV20-1; j_call: TRBJ2-7; d_call: TRBD1; clone_size: many; cdr3_aa: CSAGTGSYEQYF; cdr3_nt: TGCAGTGCCGGGACAGGGTCCTACGAGCAGTACTTC
cdr3_length: 16; v_call: TRBV6-2/TRBV6-3; j_call: TRBJ2-3; d_call: NA; clone_size: many; cdr3_aa: CASSQTAGALTDTQYF; cdr3_nt: TGTGCCAGCAGCCAAACGGCGGGGGCCCTCACAGATACGCAGTATTTT
cdr3_length: 14; v_call: TRBV9; j_call: TRBJ1-5; d_call: TRBD1; clone_size: many; cdr3_aa: CASSKTGIDQPQHF; cdr3_nt: TGTGCCAGCAGCAAGACAGGGATTGACCAGCCCCAGCATTTT
cdr3_length: 14; v_call: TRBV29-1; j_call: TRBJ1-5; d_call: NA; clone_size: many; cdr3_aa: CSVGDSYSNQPQHF; cdr3_nt: TGCAGCGTTGGTGACAGTTATAGCAATCAGCCCCAGCATTTT
cdr3_length: 13; v_call: TRBV5-5; j_call: TRBJ2-1; d_call: NA; clone_size: few; cdr3_aa: CASSPRGHNEQFF; cdr3_nt: TGTGCCAGCAGCCCCCGGGGGCACAATGAGCAGTTCTTC
cdr3_length: 17; v_call: TRBV6-5; j_call: TRBJ2-5; d_call: NA; clone_size: few; cdr3_aa: CASSRSKGWVLPETQYF; cdr3_nt: TGTGCCAGCAGCCGTTCGAAGGGATGGGTGTTACCAGAGACCCAGTACTTC
cdr3_length: 13; v_call: TRBV4-1; j_call: TRBJ1-2; d_call: NA; clone_size: NA; cdr3_aa: CASSPPSMGGYTF; cdr3_nt: TGCGCCAGCAGCCCGCCGTCCATGGGTGGCTACACCTTC
cdr3_length: 13; v_call: TRBV10-2; j_call: TRBJ2-1; d_call: NA; clone_size: medium-sized; cdr3_aa: CAVLRDNYNEQFF; cdr3_nt: TGCGCCGTACTCCGGGACAATTACAATGAGCAGTTCTTC
cdr3_length: 18; v_call: TRBV11-2; j_call: TRBJ2-6; d_call: TRBD2; clone_size: NA; cdr3_aa: CASSFTSWRGGQANVLTF; cdr3_nt: TGTGCCAGCAGCTTTACCTCTTGGCGGGGGGGCCAGGCCAACGTCCTGACTTTC
cdr3_length: 14; v_call: TRBV18; j_call: TRBJ2-7; d_call: TRBD2; clone_size: NA; cdr3_aa: CASSPASGPYEQYF; cdr3_nt: TGTGCCAGCTCACCCGCTAGCGGGCCCTACGAGCAGTACTTC
cdr3_length: 14; v_call: TRBV7-9; j_call: TRBJ2-2; d_call: NA; clone_size: many; cdr3_aa: CASRDRKNTGELFF; cdr3_nt: TGTGCCAGCAGAGACAGGAAAAACACCGGGGAGCTGTTTTTT
cdr3_length: 15; v_call: TRBV7-9; j_call: TRBJ2-7; d_call: TRBD2; clone_size: NA; cdr3_aa: CASRATSGASYEQYF; cdr3_nt: TGTGCCAGCAGAGCAACTAGCGGGGCTTCCTACGAGCAGTACTTC
cdr3_length: 14; v_call: TRBV12-3/TRBV12-4; j_call: TRBJ1-2; d_call: TRBD1; clone_size: many; cdr3_aa: CASSSNRGHYGYTF; cdr3_nt: TGTGCCAGCAGTTCAAACAGGGGCCACTATGGCTACACCTTC
cdr3_length: 15; v_call: TRBV5-1; j_call: TRBJ2-1; d_call: NA; clone_size: NA; cdr3_aa: CASSSQTVSYNEQFF; cdr3_nt: TGCGCCAGCAGCTCCCAGACAGTCTCCTACAATGAGCAGTTCTTC
cdr3_length: 18; v_call: TRBV6-2/TRBV6-3; j_call: TRBJ2-5; d_call: TRBD2; clone_size: few; cdr3_aa: CASSYSFNSGGFQETQYF; cdr3_nt: TGTGCCAGCAGTTACTCGTTTAACAGCGGGGGGTTCCAAGAGACCCAGTACTTC
cdr3_length: 11; v_call: TRBV12-5; j_call: TRBJ1-6; d_call: NA; clone_size: NA; cdr3_aa: CASGPPGPLHF; cdr3_nt: TGTGCTAGTGGTCCGCCGGGACCCCTCCACTTT
cdr3_length: 16; v_call: TRBV6-5; j_call: TRBJ1-5; d_call: NA; clone_size: few; cdr3_aa: CASSPSLGGLHQPQHF; cdr3_nt: TGTGCCAGCAGTCCGTCATTAGGGGGGCTGCATCAGCCCCAGCATTTT
cdr3_length: 15; v_call: TRBV7-3; j_call: TRBJ2-1; d_call: TRBD2; clone_size: many; cdr3_aa: CASSHLAGEYNEQFF; cdr3_nt: TGTGCCAGCAGCCACCTAGCGGGGGAATACAATGAGCAGTTCTTC
cdr3_length: 12; v_call: TRBV7-9; j_call: TRBJ2-7; d_call: NA; clone_size: NA; cdr3_aa: CASSLASTEQYF; cdr3_nt: TGTGCCAGCAGCCTAGCGAGTACCGAGCAGTACTTC
cdr3_length: 13; v_call: TRBV20-1; j_call: TRBJ1-2; d_call: NA; clone_size: many; cdr3_aa: CSLHSQGRGGYTF; cdr3_nt: TGCAGTCTACACTCCCAAGGGAGAGGAGGCTACACCTTC
cdr3_length: 14; v_call: TRBV6-5; j_call: TRBJ2-7; d_call: NA; clone_size: many; cdr3_aa: CASSRSNRVYEQYF; cdr3_nt: TGTGCCAGCAGCCGGAGCAACAGGGTTTACGAGCAGTACTTC
cdr3_length: 15; v_call: TRBV5-1; j_call: TRBJ2-7; d_call: TRBD2; clone_size: NA; cdr3_aa: CASSERLAGRYEQYF; cdr3_nt: TGCGCCAGCAGCGAGCGACTAGCGGGACGCTACGAGCAGTACTTC
cdr3_length: 13; v_call: TRBV6-5; j_call: TRBJ2-7; d_call: TRBD1; clone_size: many; cdr3_aa: CASSTRPGGEQYF; cdr3_nt: TGTGCCAGCAGTACCCGCCCAGGGGGCGAGCAGTACTTC
cdr3_length: 14; v_call: TRBV12-3/TRBV12-4; j_call: TRBJ2-7; d_call: TRBD2; clone_size: NA; cdr3_aa: CASSLAGLAYEQYF; cdr3_nt: TGTGCCAGCAGTTTAGCTGGACTAGCCTACGAGCAGTACTTC
cdr3_length: 15; v_call: TRBV12-3/TRBV12-4; j_call: TRBJ2-5; d_call: NA; clone_size: NA; cdr3_aa: CASSLPGPYQETQYF; cdr3_nt: TGTGCCAGCAGTTTACCGGGACCGTACCAAGAGACCCAGTACTTC
cdr3_length: 15; v_call: TRBV5-4; j_call: TRBJ1-2; d_call: TRBD1; clone_size: many; cdr3_aa: CASSFQGALVGGYTF; cdr3_nt: TGTGCCAGCAGCTTCCAGGGGGCTTTGGTGGGCGGCTACACCTTC
cdr3_length: 13; v_call: TRBV5-6; j_call: TRBJ1-2; d_call: NA; clone_size: many; cdr3_aa: CASSFGGGYGYTF; cdr3_nt: TGTGCCAGCAGCTTTGGCGGAGGCTATGGCTACACCTTC
cdr3_length: 15; v_call: TRBV6-5; j_call: TRBJ2-7; d_call: NA; clone_size: NA; cdr3_aa: CASSYSAGASYEQYF; cdr3_nt: TGTGCCAGCAGTTACTCTGCGGGGGCCTCCTACGAGCAGTACTTC
cdr3_length: 16; v_call: TRBV5-1; j_call: TRBJ2-1; d_call: NA; clone_size: many; cdr3_aa: CASSLVRQSPYNEQFF; cdr3_nt: TGCGCCAGCAGCTTGGTTAGGCAGTCCCCCTACAATGAGCAGTTCTTC
cdr3_length: 14; v_call: TRBV27; j_call: TRBJ2-1; d_call: TRBD2; clone_size: NA; cdr3_aa: CASSFGTSYNEQFF; cdr3_nt: TGTGCCAGCAGTTTCGGGACTAGCTACAATGAGCAGTTCTTC